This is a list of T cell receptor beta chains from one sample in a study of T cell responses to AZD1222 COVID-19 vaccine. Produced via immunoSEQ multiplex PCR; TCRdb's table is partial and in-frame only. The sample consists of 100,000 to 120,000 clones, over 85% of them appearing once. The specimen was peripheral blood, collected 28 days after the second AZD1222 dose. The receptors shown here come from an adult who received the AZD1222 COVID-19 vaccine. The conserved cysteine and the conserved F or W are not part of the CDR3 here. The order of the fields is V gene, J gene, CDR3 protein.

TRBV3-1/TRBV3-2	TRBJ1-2	ASSQERGVYGYT
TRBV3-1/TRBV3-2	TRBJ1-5	ASGPRQGSSNQPQH
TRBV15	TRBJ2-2	ATSSLEGARYTGELF
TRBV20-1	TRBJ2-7	SASSPGLAGGSYEQY
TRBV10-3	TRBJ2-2	AISEARANTGELF
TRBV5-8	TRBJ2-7	ASSLGQLLYEQY
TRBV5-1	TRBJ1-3	ASSTGGHSGNTIY
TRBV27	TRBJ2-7	ASSEAGPHYEQY
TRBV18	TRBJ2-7	ASSLSSYEQY
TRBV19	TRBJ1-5	ASSTMRYQPQH
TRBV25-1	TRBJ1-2	ASSGQTGGYT
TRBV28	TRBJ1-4	ASSSGDSTGKLF
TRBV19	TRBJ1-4	ASSPTDRGYSNEKLF
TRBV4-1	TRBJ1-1	ASSLQRVRTTEAF
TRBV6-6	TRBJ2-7	ASSPRGETIPSYEQY
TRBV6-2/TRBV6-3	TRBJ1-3	ASSPPEGRAGNTIY
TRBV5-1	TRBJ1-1	ASSLGDLFGGAF
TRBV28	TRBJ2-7	ASMVAGGDEQY
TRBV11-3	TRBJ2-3	ASSPIQGDFGGDTQY
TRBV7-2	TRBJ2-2	ASSLNSNTGELF
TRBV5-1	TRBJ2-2	ASSLPVVEAGELF
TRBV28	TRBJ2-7	ASSLQSYEQY
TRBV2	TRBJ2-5	ASSEASGVYETQY
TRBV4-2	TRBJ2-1	ASSQGSGRYEQF
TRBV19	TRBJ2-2	ASTGNTGELF
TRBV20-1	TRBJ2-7	SASSGVGTVYEQY
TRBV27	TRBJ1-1	ASSSVMGRAEAF
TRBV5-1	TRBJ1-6	ASSLGTGPRNSPLH
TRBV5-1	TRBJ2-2	ASSARGALNTGELF